Shown below are 2 T cell receptor beta chains from a single sample sequenced in a study of cytomegalovirus exposure and HLA in healthy donors. Clones were sequenced by immunoSEQ multiplex PCR, and TCRdb holds only the in-frame ones, with some missing. Among under 250,000 clones listed, 80% to 95% were seen once. The sequenced sample was PBMCs. All receptors come from a woman between 18 and 29 years old in good health and CMV-seronegative.

This sequence joins TRBV19 and TRBJ2-5; possibly TRBD1 for D (5 bases). There are 14 residues in the CDR3. V was trimmed by 5 bases and J by 5 bases, leaving 15 bases between them. The V gene's germline CDR1 is LNHDA and CDR2 SQIVND (reference sequence). CDR3 bases: TGTGCCAGTAGTTTAGCAGGGTCTTGGGAGACCCAGTACTTC. Translation gives CASSLAGSWETQYF.

V and J are TRBV27 and TRBJ2-5; no definite D call. Germline V lookup: CDR1 MNHEY, CDR2 SMNVEV (reference sequence). This CDR3 is 12 amino acids long. V gave up 3 bases and J gave up 2 bases, with 4 bases separating them. CDR3 nucleotide sequence: TGTGCCAGCAGTTTCAGGCAAGAGACCCAGTACTTC. It is translated as CASSFRQETQYF.